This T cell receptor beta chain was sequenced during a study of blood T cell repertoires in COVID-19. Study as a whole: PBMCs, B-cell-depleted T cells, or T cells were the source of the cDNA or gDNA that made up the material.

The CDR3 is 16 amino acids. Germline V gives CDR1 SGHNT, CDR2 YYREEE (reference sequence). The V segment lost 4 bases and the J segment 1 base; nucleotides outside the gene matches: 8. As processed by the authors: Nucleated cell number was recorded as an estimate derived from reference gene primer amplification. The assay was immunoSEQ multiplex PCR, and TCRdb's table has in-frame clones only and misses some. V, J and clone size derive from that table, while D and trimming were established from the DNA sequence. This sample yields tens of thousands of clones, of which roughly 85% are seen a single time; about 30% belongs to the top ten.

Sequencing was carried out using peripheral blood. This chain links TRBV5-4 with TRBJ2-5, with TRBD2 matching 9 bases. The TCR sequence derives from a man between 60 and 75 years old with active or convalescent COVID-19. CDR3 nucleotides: TGTGCCAGCAGCGCTGGGGCGCGGGGGGGCCAAGAGACCCAGTACTTC. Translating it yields CASSAGARGGQETQYF.